One and the same sample provided the 10 T cell receptor beta chains below, sequenced in a study of shared clonotypes between healthy human individuals. Positive CCR7 selection of CD45RO-negative cells yielded the naive CD8 cells, and terminally differentiated effector memory CD45RA+ cells were excluded. Profiling relied on immunoSEQ multiplex PCR, and the TCRdb table lists in-frame clones only, not all of them. The data show some 740,000 clones, over 90% seen once. Material: naive CD8+ T cells sorted from blood. Every receptor here comes from a man younger than 40 in good health.

This clone appeared a single time. The V gene is TRBV30, the J gene TRBJ2-7, with 7 bases matching TRBD1. The V segment lost 5 bases and the J segment 4 bases; nucleotides outside the gene matches: 8. In germline, CDR1 is GTSNPN, CDR2 SVGIG (reference sequence). The CDR3 contains 13 residues. As DNA, the CDR3 is TGTGCCTGGGACACAGGGGCTGGGTACGAGCAGTACTTC. This gives the protein CAWDTGAGYEQYF. Drawing the rest from reference TRBV30 and TRBJ2-7, the complete variable domain is SQTIHQWPATLVQPVGSPLSLECTVEGTSNPNLYWYRQAAGRGLQLLFYSVGIGQISSEVPQNLSASRPQDRQFILSSKKLLLSDSGFYLCAWDTGAGYEQYFGPGTRLTVT.

The chain recombines TRBV4-1 with TRBJ1-4; D is uncertain. The CDR3 loop spans 15 amino acids. CDR1 is MGHRA, CDR2 YSYEKL, per germline. V was pared by 6 bases and J by 6 bases, with 17 bases between. CDR3 region: CASRDGTQGHEKLFF. CDR3 DNA sequence: TGCGCCAGCAGGGACGGAACCCAAGGGCATGAAAAACTGTTTTTT.

The CDR3 is CASSPAGGNTEAFF. CDR3 coding DNA: TGTGCCAGCTCACCAGCGGGAGGGAACACTGAAGCTTTCTTT. The rearrangement uses TRBV18 and TRBJ1-1; D call uncertain. CDR3 size: 14 residues. In germline, CDR1 is KGHSH, CDR2 LQKENI. V lost 2 bases, J lost 1 base, and 8 bases lay in between. Full variable domain (outside the CDR3, taken from reference TRBV18 and TRBJ1-1): NAGVMQNPRHLVRRRGQEARLRCSPMKGHSHVYWYRQLPEEGLKFMVYLQKENIIDESGMPKERFSAEFPKEGPSILRIQQVVRGDSAAYFCASSPAGGNTEAFFGQGTRLTVV.

The genes are TRBV7-6 and TRBJ2-3, with TRBD1 identical over 7 bases. Germline CDR1 reads SGHVS; CDR2 reads FNYEAQ. The CDR3 spans 18 residues. With V trimmed by 6 bases and J by 0 bases, 15 bases remained unmatched. The CDR3 bases are TGTGCCAGCAGTCACAGGGGAGTGAGATCTACTAGCACAGATACGCAGTATTTT. It specifies CASSHRGVRSTSTDTQYF.

J is TRBJ1-5 and V is TRBV5-5; TRBD1 matches 8 bases. V lost 4 bases and J lost 4; bases outside the gene matches: 10. Germline V lookup: CDR1 SGHKS, CDR2 YYEKEE (reference sequence). CDR3 length: 16 amino acids. CDR3 DNA sequence: TGTGCCAGCAGCATCAGGGGGCGAGGGCAGAATCAGCCCCAGCATTTT. The encoded protein is CASSIRGRGQNQPQHF.

The count of this clone is one. The V call is TRBV14, the J call TRBJ2-1, with D perhaps matching TRBD1 or TRBD2 (5 bases each). Trimming pared 3 bases from V and 15 bases from J, leaving 15 bases between. The length of the CDR3 is 12 residues. In germline, CDR1 is SGHDN, CDR2 FVKESK. The DNA for the CDR3 is TGTGCCAGCAGCCAGGGACGGGTCGGGTTGTTCTTC. It specifies CASSQGRVGLFF.

V usage is TRBV28 and J usage is TRBJ2-1; D gene unclear. This CDR3 spans 11 amino acids. Germline V lookup: CDR1 MDHEN, CDR2 SYDVKM. Trimming shortened V by 5 bases and J by 10 bases, and 9 bases separated the two germline ends. The CDR3 loop reads CASSPNVEQFF. CDR3 sequence (DNA): TGTGCCAGCAGTCCCAATGTCGAGCAGTTCTTC.

The V and J genes are TRBV27 and TRBJ2-7, with 9 positions matching TRBD1. Per germline, CDR1 MNHEY and CDR2 SMNVEV (reference sequence). This CDR3 has 13 residues. The V gene end was trimmed by 6 bases and the J gene end by 5 bases; junction bases not matched to a gene: 5. CDR3 sequence: CASSRDRVNEQYF. Written as DNA, the CDR3 is TGTGCCAGCAGCCGGGACAGGGTGAACGAGCAGTACTTC.

This chain connects TRBV9 to TRBJ2-1; no clear D gene. The CDR3 spans 18 residues. V was pared by 0 bases and J by 3 bases, with 19 bases between. In germline, CDR1 is SGDLS, CDR2 YYNGEE. The CDR3 DNA reads TGTGCCAGCAGCGTAGATGGCAGCCCCAATACTTTCTACAATGAGCAGTTCTTC. It yields the protein CASSVDGSPNTFYNEQFF.

The sample holds one count of this clone. The V and J genes are TRBV4-1 and TRBJ2-1, with TRBD2 as a possible D gene (5 bases). Germline V gives CDR1 MGHRA, CDR2 YSYEKL. The CDR3 has 14 amino acids. The V and J ends lost 0 bases and 10 bases respectively, with 13 bases between them. The CDR3 bases are TGCGCCAGCAGCCAAGAGACTAAGCCAATGGAGCAGTTCTTC. Its protein product is CASSQETKPMEQFF.